Included here is one T cell receptor beta chain sequence, with context. The V gene's germline CDR1 is LGHDT and CDR2 YNNKEL (reference sequence). This CDR3 is 12 amino acids long. V shed 0 bases and J shed 10 bases, with 7 bases lying between them. TEMRA cells were FACS-enriched, unlike CD8+ and CD4+ T cells, which were negatively isolated. With random hexamers, 0.5 to 1 ug RNA was reverse transcribed. An immunoSEQ multiplex PCR amplified TCR beta CDR3 over 54 Vbeta and 13 Jbeta. TCRdb recomputed calls from the immunoSEQ multiplex PCR reads with MiXCR, one row per CDR3 protein. The sample lists some 300,000 distinct CDR3 sequences; around 91% were seen once. The data were obtained in a study of CD8 T cells in Susac syndrome.

J is TRBJ1-5 and V is TRBV3-1; unclear D gene. What was sequenced was CD8+ T cells from PBMCs. The TCR sequence derives from a human donor with multiple sclerosis. CDR3 in amino acids: CASSQDGPPQHF. DNA for the CDR3: TGTGCCAGCAGCCAAGATGGCCCCCCCCAGCATTTT.